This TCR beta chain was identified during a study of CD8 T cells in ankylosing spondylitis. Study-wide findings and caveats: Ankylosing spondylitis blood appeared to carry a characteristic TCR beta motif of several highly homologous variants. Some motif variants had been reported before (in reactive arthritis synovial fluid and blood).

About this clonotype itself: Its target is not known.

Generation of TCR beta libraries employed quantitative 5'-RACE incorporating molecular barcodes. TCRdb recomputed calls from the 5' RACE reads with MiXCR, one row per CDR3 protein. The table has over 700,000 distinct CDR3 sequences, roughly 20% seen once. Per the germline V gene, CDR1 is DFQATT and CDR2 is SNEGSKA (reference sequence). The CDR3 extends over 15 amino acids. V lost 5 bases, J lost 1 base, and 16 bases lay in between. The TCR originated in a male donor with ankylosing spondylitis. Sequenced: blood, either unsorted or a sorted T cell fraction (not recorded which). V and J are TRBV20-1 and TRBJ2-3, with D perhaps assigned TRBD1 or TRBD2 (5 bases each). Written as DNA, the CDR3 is TGCAGTGCTCCCCCTTTGGTGGGGGGCACAGATACGCAGTATTTT. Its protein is CSAPPLVGGTDTQYF.